These 21 T cell receptor beta chains were sequenced from one sample in a study of shared clonotypes between healthy human individuals. The protocol was immunoSEQ multiplex PCR, while the TCRdb copy is restricted to in-frame clones and leaves out a portion. The profile shows 2 million to 2.5 million clones, 93% of them singletons. The sequenced sample was naive CD4+ T cells from PBMCs. Subset reported: CD45RA+ positively selected. All receptors come from a man aged 18 to 35 in good health. Some clones in this sample may be carry-over from other donors' samples.

J is TRBJ2-1 and V is TRBV28; TRBD2 aligns across 10 bases. J gave up 7 bases and V 7 bases, and 7 bases lay outside the gene matches. The CDR3 is 14 residues long. Germline V CDR1 and CDR2: MDHEN, SYDVKM. CDR3 DNA: TGTGCCAGCAACCTAGCGGGAGTCGGAAATGAGCAGTTCTTC. Encoded protein: CASNLAGVGNEQFF.

The chain joins TRBV7-2 to TRBJ2-5; 8 nucleotides agree with TRBD2. Per the germline V gene, CDR1 is SGHTA and CDR2 is FQGNSA. V lost 0 bases, J lost 1 base, and 4 bases stayed unmatched. This CDR3 has 16 residues. The CDR3 DNA is TGTGCCAGCAGCTTAGCGTCGGGAGGGGCCCAAGAGACCCAGTACTTC. Residues: CASSLASGGAQETQYF.

The J gene is TRBJ2-5, the V gene TRBV29-1; D is uncertain. The J call is in doubt because the DNA end fits TRBJ2-7 better. Germline V gene sequence: CDR1 SQVTM, CDR2 ANQGSEA. The CDR3 length is 13 residues. The CDR3 DNA sequence: TGCAGCGTTGGGTTGCAGGAGACCTACGAGCAGTACTTC. Its translation: CSVGLQETYEQYF.

This clone was picked up a small number of times. J is TRBJ2-1 and V is TRBV4-2, with D perhaps assigned TRBD1 or TRBD2 (5 bases each). Trimming removed 0 bases from V and 15 bases from J, with 12 bases in between. The CDR3 extends over 12 amino acids. Germline V gene sequence: CDR1 LGHNA, CDR2 YNFKEQ. CDR3 DNA sequence: TGTGCCAGCAGCCAAGACGGGGCCCGACGGTTCTTC. This codes for CASSQDGARRFF.

This chain connects TRBV6-5 to TRBJ1-4, with 7 bases aligning to TRBD1. CDR3 length equals 15 residues. Germline V CDR1 and CDR2: MNHEY, SVGAGI. Losses at the gene ends were 6 bases for V and 5 bases for J; bases not matched to a gene: 9. The CDR3 region is CASRRTRDSNEKLFF. CDR3 coding DNA: TGTGCCAGCAGGCGAACCCGGGACAGCAATGAAAAACTGTTTTTT.

This chain joins TRBV15 and TRBJ2-5, with TRBD2 as a possible D gene (5 bases). Germline V gene data show CDR1 as LNHNV and CDR2 as YYDKDF (reference sequence). This CDR3 spans 15 amino acids. V was trimmed by 1 base and J by 1 base, leaving 10 bases between them. The DNA for the CDR3 is TGTGCCACCAGCAGAGTGGCGGGCAGCCAAGAGACCCAGTACTTC. Its translation: CATSRVAGSQETQYF.

This clone was seen just once. CDR3 nucleotide sequence: TGCGCCAGCAGCCACCGCGGCCCAACGGAGACCCAGTACTTC. This sequence encodes CASSHRGPTETQYF. V is TRBV4-1 and J is TRBJ2-5; D gene ambiguous. The CDR3 sequence is 14 residues long. The germline V gene encodes CDR1 MGHRA and CDR2 YSYEKL. Trimming removed 3 bases from V and 5 bases from J, with 13 bases in between.

The chain uses TRBV7-2 and TRBJ2-1; 12 nucleotides match TRBD2. This CDR3 is 14 amino acids long. The junction had 7 bases not matched to a gene; V was cut back by 8 bases and J by 8 bases. Germline CDR1 is SGHTA and CDR2 is FQGNSA. CDR3 DNA sequence: TGTGCCAGCGCTAGCGGGAGGGTTGGACATGAGCAGTTCTTC. Its translation is CASASGRVGHEQFF.

The chain combines TRBV11-3 with TRBJ2-1; a possible D gene is TRBD2 (6 bases). Trimming removed 5 bases at V and 8 bases at J, with 10 bases between. CDR1 SGHNT and CDR2 YENEEA come from the germline V gene. The CDR3 extends over 12 amino acids. The CDR3 DNA reads TGTGCCAGCAGCCGGACGGGGGATGAGCAGTTCTTC. Translated, it gives CASSRTGDEQFF.

The rearrangement links TRBV28 to TRBJ1-1; D is undetermined. The germline V gene encodes CDR1 MDHEN and CDR2 SYDVKM. V gave up 4 bases and J gave up 0 bases, with 15 bases separating them. There are 16 residues in the CDR3. The CDR3 sequence: CASSYSQEGLNTEAFF. The CDR3 DNA is TGTGCCAGCAGTTACTCCCAGGAGGGATTGAACACTGAAGCTTTCTTT.

V gene TRBV28 combines with J gene TRBJ1-2; the D gene is possibly TRBD1 (6 bases). The germline V and J ends were trimmed by 2 bases and 4 bases, with 11 bases remaining between them. Per the germline V gene, CDR1 is MDHEN and CDR2 is SYDVKM. CDR3 length: 14 residues. The DNA for the CDR3 is TGTGCCAGCAGTTTAAGGGGGGGCGGCTATGGCTACACCTTC. This encodes CASSLRGGGYGYTF.

V usage is TRBV5-1 and J usage is TRBJ2-2; 9 bases are a match to TRBD2. CDR3 size: 17 residues. After removal of 6 bases from V and 2 bases from J, the junction contained 11 bases not matched to a gene. Germline lookup yields CDR1 SGHRS and CDR2 YFSETQ. CDR3 sequence reads: CASTRGLAGPNTGELFF. The CDR3 nucleotides read TGCGCCAGCACTCGGGGGCTAGCGGGGCCCAACACCGGGGAGCTGTTTTTT.

V is TRBV6-5 and J is TRBJ1-3; D gene unclear. Germline lookup yields CDR1 MNHEY and CDR2 SVGAGI. This CDR3 comprises 13 residues. Trimming took 8 bases from V and 6 from J, leaving 14 bases between them. Here the CDR3 reads CASFAAGLNTIYF. DNA for the CDR3: TGTGCCAGCTTTGCGGCAGGACTAAACACCATATATTTT.

The gene calls are TRBV28 and TRBJ1-4; tentative D call: TRBD1 (5 bases). Trimming left V 7 bases short and J 4 bases short, with 13 bases between. Germline V gene lookup returns CDR1 MDHEN and CDR2 SYDVKM. This CDR3 contains 14 residues. CDR3 bases: TGTGCCAGCAAAAGGACTGGGGGTAATGAAAAACTGTTTTTT. It encodes CASKRTGGNEKLFF.

The gene calls are TRBV18 and TRBJ2-1; 10 nucleotides line up with TRBD2. CDR3 size: 17 residues. Germline V gene data show CDR1 as KGHSH and CDR2 as LQKENI. The ends lost 3 bases at V and 2 bases at J; junction bases unmatched: 7. The CDR3 is CASSPTLAGATYNEQFF. CDR3 in DNA: TGTGCCAGCTCACCTACGCTAGCGGGAGCAACCTACAATGAGCAGTTCTTC.

This chain connects TRBV6-5 to TRBJ2-1; weak D call: TRBD2 (5 bases). V shed 5 bases and J shed 5 bases, with 13 bases lying between them. The CDR3 has 14 residues. Germline lookup yields CDR1 MNHEY and CDR2 SVGAGI. This CDR3 reads CASSVTLGDNEQFF. Written as DNA, the CDR3 is TGTGCCAGCAGTGTGACCCTGGGAGACAATGAGCAGTTCTTC.

This clone was seen just once. The rearrangement joins TRBV10-2 to TRBJ1-1, with 8 bases lining up with TRBD1. In germline, CDR1 is WSHSY, CDR2 SAAADI. With V trimmed by 3 bases and J by 5 bases, 14 bases remained unmatched. The CDR3 runs to 17 residues. The CDR3, as DNA: TGCGCCAGCAGTGATGAGACAGGGGCTAGATTGAGGACTGAAGCTTTCTTT. This gives the protein CASSDETGARLRTEAFF.

This clone was seen only once. The V and J genes are TRBV21-1 and TRBJ2-7; TRBD2 was called by the table and not checked on the DNA. TRBV21-1 is classified as a pseudogene. The CDR3 totals 14 residues. CDR3 DNA sequence: TGTGCCAGCAGCCCCCGGGGAGGGGACTACGAGCAGTACTTC. Translation: CASSPRGGDYEQYF.

The CDR3 here is CASSFGGQPTYEQYF. CDR3 coding DNA: TGTGCCAGCAGCTTTGGGGGACAGCCAACCTACGAGCAGTACTTC. The V call is TRBV5-8, the J call TRBJ2-7, with 7 bases that match TRBD1. J gave up 2 bases and V 2 bases, and 7 bases lay outside the gene matches. Germline loops: CDR1 SGHTS, CDR2 YDEGEE. CDR3 length: 15 amino acids.

This chain joins TRBV28 and TRBJ2-7; D is unclear. This CDR3 region has 12 residues. Germline lookup yields CDR1 MDHEN and CDR2 SYDVKM. Trimming stripped 2 bases from V and 4 bases from J, with 6 bases between. CDR3 nucleotide sequence: TGTGCCAGCAGTTTAATGGGGTACGAGCAGTACTTC. As protein: CASSLMGYEQYF. The variable domain in full, completed from reference TRBV28 and TRBJ2-7, reads DVKVTQSSRYLVKRTGEKVFLECVQDMDHENMFWYRQDPGLGLRLIYFSYDVKMKEKGDIPEGYSVSREKKERFSLILESASTNQTSMYLCASSLMGYEQYFGPGTRLTVT.

CDR3 DNA: TGTGCCAGCAGTCCCTCGACAGGGTCACGGAATCAGCCCCAGCATTTT. Its translation is CASSPSTGSRNQPQHF. The gene calls are TRBV28 and TRBJ1-5; 7 positions match TRBD1. Germline V CDR1 and CDR2: MDHEN, SYDVKM. The CDR3 length is 16 residues. Losses at the gene ends were 5 bases for V and 4 bases for J; bases not matched to a gene: 11.